This T cell receptor (beta chain) was observed in a study of blood T cells in healthy people across ages. Study-level points and caveats: Long-lived donors had more naive CD4+ cells and higher diversity than aged donors.

PCR was performed a second time for about 7 to 12 cycles using a sample-barcoded 5' primer and a J-beta primer mix. TCRdb fed the 5' RACE reads into MiXCR, producing one record per CDR3 protein. Counted here are about 1.5 million distinct CDR3 sequences, under 55% occurring once; the ten biggest clones make up 4%. As for this clonotype: Its antigen is unidentified.

The TCR was taken from a woman between 18 and 30 years old in good health. The sequencing sample was made of blood.

CDR3 nucleotide sequence: TGTGCCAGCAGCCAGGCGGCGATGCAGTTCTTC. Its protein product is CASSQAAMQFF. The J gene is TRBJ2-1, the V gene TRBV5-6, with D unclear. Trimming left V 4 bases short and J 12 bases short, with 11 bases between. This CDR3 spans 11 amino acids. Germline assignment: CDR1 SGHDT and CDR2 YYEEEE.